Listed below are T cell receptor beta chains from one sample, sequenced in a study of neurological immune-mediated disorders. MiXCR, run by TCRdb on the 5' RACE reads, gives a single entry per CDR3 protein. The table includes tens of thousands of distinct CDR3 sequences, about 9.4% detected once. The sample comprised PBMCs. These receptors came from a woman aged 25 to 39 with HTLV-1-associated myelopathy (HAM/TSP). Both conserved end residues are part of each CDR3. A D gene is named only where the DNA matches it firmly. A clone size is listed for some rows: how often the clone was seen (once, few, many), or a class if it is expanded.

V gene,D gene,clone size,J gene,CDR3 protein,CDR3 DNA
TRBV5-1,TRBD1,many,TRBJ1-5,CASSSDGQGNQPQHF,TGCGCCAGCAGCTCGGACGGACAGGGCAATCAGCCCCAGCATTTT
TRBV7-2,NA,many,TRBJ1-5,CASSLFPYQPQHF,TGTGCCAGCAGCTTATTTCCGTATCAGCCCCAGCATTTT
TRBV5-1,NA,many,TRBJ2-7,CASSVSSYEQYF,TGCGCCAGCAGCGTAAGCTCCTACGAGCAGTACTTC
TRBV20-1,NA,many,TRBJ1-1,CSALNGQMNTEAFF,TGCAGTGCCCTTAATGGACAGATGAACACTGAAGCTTTCTTT
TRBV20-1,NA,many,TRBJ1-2,CSAKPGANYGYTF,TGCAGTGCTAAACCGGGAGCTAACTATGGCTACACCTTC
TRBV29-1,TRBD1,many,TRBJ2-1,CSVWGQGAYNEQFF,TGCAGCGTGTGGGGACAGGGGGCCTACAATGAGCAGTTCTTC
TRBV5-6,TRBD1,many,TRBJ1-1,CASKPTGVYTEAFF,TGTGCCAGTAAACCGACAGGGGTTTATACTGAAGCTTTCTTT
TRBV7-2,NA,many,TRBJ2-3,CASSSQGTDTQYF,TGTGCCAGCAGCTCACAGGGAACAGATACGCAGTATTTT
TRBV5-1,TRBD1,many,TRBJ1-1,CASSLGQGGGTEAFF,TGCGCCAGCAGCTTGGGACAGGGAGGAGGGACTGAAGCTTTCTTT
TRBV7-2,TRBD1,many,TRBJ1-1,CASSLDRVGGNTEAFF,TGTGCCAGCAGCTTGGACAGGGTAGGAGGGAACACTGAAGCTTTCTTT
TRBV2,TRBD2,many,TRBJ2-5,CASSEPSGGAKTQYF,TGTGCCAGCAGTGAACCGAGCGGGGGGGCAAAGACCCAGTACTTC
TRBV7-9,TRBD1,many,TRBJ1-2,CASSYGTGRGGYGYTF,TGTGCCAGCAGCTACGGGACAGGAAGAGGGGGCTATGGCTACACCTTC
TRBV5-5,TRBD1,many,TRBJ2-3,CASSLPLTGAAWDTQYF,TGTGCCAGCAGCTTACCACTGACAGGGGCGGCCTGGGATACGCAGTATTTT
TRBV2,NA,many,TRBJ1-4,CASNSATNEKLFF,TGTGCCAGCAACAGCGCAACTAATGAAAAACTGTTTTTT
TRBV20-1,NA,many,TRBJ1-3,CSASGTDSGNTIYF,TGCAGTGCTAGCGGGACTGACTCTGGAAACACCATATATTTT
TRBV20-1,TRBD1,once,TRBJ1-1,CSASDRVLGAFF,TGCAGTGCCTCAGACAGGGTCTTGGGGGCTTTCTTT
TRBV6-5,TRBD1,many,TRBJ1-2,CASSTGTGVYTF,TGTGCCAGCAGCACCGGGACAGGGGTCTACACCTTC
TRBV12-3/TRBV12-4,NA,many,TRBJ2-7,CASSLAGRYEQYF,TGTGCCAGCAGTTTAGCGGGGCGCTACGAGCAGTACTTC
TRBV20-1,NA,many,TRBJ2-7,CSARDLEGSPYEQYF,TGCAGTGCTAGAGATTTAGAGGGTAGCCCCTACGAGCAGTACTTC
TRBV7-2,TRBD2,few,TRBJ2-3,CASSFFPGLAGDLTDTQYF,TGTGCCAGCAGCTTCTTCCCGGGACTAGCGGGGGACCTTACAGATACGCAGTATTTT
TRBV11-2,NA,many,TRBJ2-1,CASSFRGSYNEQFF,TGTGCCAGCAGCTTTCGGGGTTCCTACAATGAGCAGTTCTTC
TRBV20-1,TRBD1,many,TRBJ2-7,CSARAQGEFSYEQYF,TGCAGTGCTAGGGCACAGGGGGAGTTTTCCTACGAGCAGTACTTC
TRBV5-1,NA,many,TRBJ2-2,CASRVGDPGELFF,TGCGCCAGCCGGGTGGGCGATCCCGGGGAGCTGTTTTTT
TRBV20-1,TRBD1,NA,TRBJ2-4,CSARTDRGCRDIQYF,TGTAGTGCTAGAACGGACAGGGGATGCAGAGACATTCAGTACTTC
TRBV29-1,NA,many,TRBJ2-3,CSASRGDTQYF,TGCAGCGCTAGTAGGGGAGATACGCAGTATTTT
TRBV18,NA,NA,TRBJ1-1,CASSWGTEAFF,TGTGCCAGCTCATGGGGTACTGAAGCTTTCTTT
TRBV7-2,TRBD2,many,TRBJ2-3,CASSLALAGSTDTQYF,TGTGCCAGCAGCTTAGCGTTAGCGGGGAGCACAGATACGCAGTATTTT
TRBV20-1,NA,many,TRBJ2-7,CSARDILNPNSYEQYF,TGCAGTGCTAGAGATATACTAAACCCGAACTCCTACGAGCAGTACTTC
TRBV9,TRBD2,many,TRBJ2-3,CASSVGGGIGSDTQYF,TGTGCCAGCAGCGTAGGGGGGGGAATCGGTTCCGATACGCAGTATTTT
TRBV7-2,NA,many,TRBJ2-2,CASSRLVTTGELFF,TGTGCCAGCAGCAGACTAGTAACCACCGGGGAGCTGTTTTTT
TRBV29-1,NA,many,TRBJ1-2,CSVGGGSNYGYTF,TGCAGCGTCGGCGGGGGATCTAACTATGGCTACACCTTC
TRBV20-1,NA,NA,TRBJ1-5,CSAIGGQNHPQHF,TGCAGTGCTATAGGCGGGCAGAATCATCCCCAGCATTTT
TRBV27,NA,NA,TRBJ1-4,CASSTRGSGGGKKLFF,TGTGCCAGCAGTACTCGGGGGTCAGGAGGAGGCAAAAAACTGTTTTTT
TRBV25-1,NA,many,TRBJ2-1,CASSESGEAPYNEQFF,TGTGCCAGCAGTGAATCGGGGGAGGCCCCCTACAATGAGCAGTTCTTC
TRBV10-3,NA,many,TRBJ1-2,CAISEWGSNYGYTF,TGTGCCATCAGTGAATGGGGGTCGAACTATGGCTACACCTTC
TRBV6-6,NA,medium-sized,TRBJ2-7,CASSWGRADNEQYF,TGTGCCAGCAGTTGGGGCAGGGCAGACAACGAGCAGTACTTC
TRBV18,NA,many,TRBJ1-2,CASSPVGERNYGYTF,TGTGCCAGCTCACCAGTCGGGGAACGGAACTATGGCTACACCTTC
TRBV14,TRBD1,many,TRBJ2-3,CASSQQQGRMDTQYF,TGTGCCAGCAGCCAGCAACAGGGGAGAATGGATACGCAGTATTTT
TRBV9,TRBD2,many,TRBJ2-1,CASSPRGGGTYNEQFF,TGTGCCAGCAGCCCCCGAGGCGGGGGGACCTACAATGAGCAGTTCTTC
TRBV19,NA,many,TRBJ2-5,CASTTHKGETQYF,TGTGCCAGTACGACTCACAAGGGGGAGACCCAGTACTTC
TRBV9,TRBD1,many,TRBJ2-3,CASSLGQSTDTQYF,TGTGCCAGCAGCTTGGGACAGAGCACAGATACGCAGTATTTT
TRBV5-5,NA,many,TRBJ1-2,CASSPEGKGYTF,TGTGCCAGCAGCCCGGAGGGCAAGGGCTACACCTTC
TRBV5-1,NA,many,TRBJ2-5,CASSLASRAKQETQYF,TGCGCCAGCAGCTTGGCATCGCGTGCGAAACAAGAGACCCAGTACTTC
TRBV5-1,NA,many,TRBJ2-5,CASSPRQGGGETQYF,TGCGCCAGCAGCCCGCGACAGGGCGGAGGGGAGACCCAGTACTTC
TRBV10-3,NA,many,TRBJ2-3,CAISGERGGTDTQYF,TGTGCCATCAGTGGCGAGAGGGGTGGTACAGATACGCAGTATTTT
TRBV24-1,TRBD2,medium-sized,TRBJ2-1,CATSLAGAYNEQFF,TGTGCCACCAGTCTAGCGGGGGCCTACAATGAGCAGTTCTTC
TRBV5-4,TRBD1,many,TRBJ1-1,CASSLRGLGNTEAFF,TGTGCCAGCAGCTTGAGGGGGCTTGGAAACACTGAAGCTTTCTTT
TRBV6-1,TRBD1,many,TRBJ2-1,CASSEAGQGSVEQFF,TGTGCCAGCAGTGAAGCAGGACAGGGTTCTGTTGAGCAGTTCTTC
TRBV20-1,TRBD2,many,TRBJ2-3,CSARIAGGESSTDTQYF,TGCAGTGCTAGGATAGCGGGGGGAGAATCTAGCACAGATACGCAGTATTTT
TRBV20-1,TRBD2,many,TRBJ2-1,CSASPRNIAGGSYNEQFF,TGCAGTGCCAGCCCCCGAAATATAGCGGGGGGCTCCTACAATGAGCAGTTCTTC
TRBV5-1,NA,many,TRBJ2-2,CASSLERTGELFF,TGCGCCAGCAGCTTGGAGAGAACCGGGGAGCTGTTTTTT
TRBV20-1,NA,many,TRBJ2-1,CSATLPWDKNSKEFF,TGCAGTGCTACTCTACCATGGGACAAAAATTCAAAGGAGTTCTTC
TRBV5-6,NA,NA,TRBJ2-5,CASSLFSGNQYF,TGTGCCAGCAGCTTGTTTTCGGGGAACCAGTACTTC
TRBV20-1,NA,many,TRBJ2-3,CSATSRQGGTDTQYF,TGCAGTGCTACCTCTCGGCAGGGAGGCACAGATACGCAGTATTTT
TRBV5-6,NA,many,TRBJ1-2,CASSLVGRDYGYTF,TGTGCCAGCAGCTTGGTGGGCAGGGACTATGGCTACACCTTC
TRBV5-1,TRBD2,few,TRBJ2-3,CASSSRELATTADTYYF,TGCGCCAGCAGCTCGAGGGAACTAGCGACCACAGCAGATACGTATTATTTT
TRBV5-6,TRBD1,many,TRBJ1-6,CASSLGQGDSPLHF,TGTGCCAGCAGCTTGGGACAGGGGGATTCACCCCTCCACTTT
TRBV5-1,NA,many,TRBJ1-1,CASSLGEMNTEAFF,TGCGCCAGCAGCTTGGGGGAGATGAACACTGAAGCTTTCTTT
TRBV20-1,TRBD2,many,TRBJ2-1,CSASRPAGGYYNEQFF,TGCAGTGCTAGTAGGCCAGCGGGGGGGTATTACAATGAGCAGTTCTTC